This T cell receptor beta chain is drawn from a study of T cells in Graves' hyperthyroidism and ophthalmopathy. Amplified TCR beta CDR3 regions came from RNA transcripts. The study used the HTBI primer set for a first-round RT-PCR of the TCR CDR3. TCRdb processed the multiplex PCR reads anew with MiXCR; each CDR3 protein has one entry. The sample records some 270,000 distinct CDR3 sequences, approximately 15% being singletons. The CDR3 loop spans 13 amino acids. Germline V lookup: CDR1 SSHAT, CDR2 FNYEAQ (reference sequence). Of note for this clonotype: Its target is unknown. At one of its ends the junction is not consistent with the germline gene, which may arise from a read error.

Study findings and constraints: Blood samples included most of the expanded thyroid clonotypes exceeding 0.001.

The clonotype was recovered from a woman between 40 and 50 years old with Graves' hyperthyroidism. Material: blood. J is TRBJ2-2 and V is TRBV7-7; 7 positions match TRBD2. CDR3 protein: CASSGTTTGELFF. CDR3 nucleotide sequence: TGTGCTAGCAGCGGGACGACAACCGGGGAGCTGTTTTTT.